The 3 T cell receptor beta chains presented below share a single source sample, sequenced in a study of lymphopenia after photon versus proton radiotherapy. Only in-frame clones appear in the TCRdb table, and some are missing; sequencing was by immunoSEQ multiplex PCR. The sample comprises about 160,000 clones, approximately 90% of which are singletons, and around 5% rests with the top ten. The sequenced sample was peripheral blood, obtained from a patient treated with photon-based radiotherapy. The source of these receptors is a man aged 50 to 59 with gastric cancer.

The chain couples TRBV4-2 to TRBJ2-1, with 11 bases lining up with TRBD2. Germline V gene data show CDR1 as LGHNA and CDR2 as YNFKEQ. The CDR3 totals 18 residues. V was clipped by 2 bases and J by 7 bases; unmatched bases: 13. The CDR3 DNA is TGTGCCAGCAGCCAACCCGACAGACGTAGCGGGAGGGGGAATGAGCAGTTCTTC. Translating it yields CASSQPDRRSGRGNEQFF.

This CDR3 is CASSVWTGASKETQYF. In nucleotides, the CDR3 is TGCGCCAGCAGCGTATGGACAGGGGCAAGCAAAGAGACCCAGTACTTC. This sequence joins TRBV5-1 and TRBJ2-5, with 9 bases fitting TRBD1. V lost 4 bases to trimming and J lost 3 bases; unmatched junction nucleotides: 10. The CDR3 runs to 16 residues. Germline CDR1 is SGHRS and CDR2 is YFSETQ.

This clone occurred once. The rearrangement links TRBV7-2 to TRBJ2-7, with 8 bases identical to TRBD2. J lost 4 bases, V lost 5 bases, and 22 bases had no gene match. The CDR3 contains 19 residues. Germline CDR1 and CDR2: SGHTA and FQGNSA. Written as DNA, the CDR3 is TGTGCCAGCAGCATTCGGACGGCCAGAGACTTAGCGGGATCTTACGAGCAGTACTTC. Encoded protein: CASSIRTARDLAGSYEQYF.